The 4 T cell receptor beta chains in this list originate from one sample, sequenced in a study of T-cell memory formation after mild COVID-19 (dated by TCRdb to the early 2020s). Receptor amplification or capture employed 5' RACE. The reads were generated on an Illumina NovaSeq 6000. TCRdb redid the processing of the public reads, applying fastp at Q25 and MiXCR, and retained in-frame beta chains. When rows share a CDR3 protein, they turn into one entry using the most common DNA and genes. This sample has over 450,000 distinct CDR3 sequences in its table, and roughly 22% of those were observed once. Together, the top ten hold around 12% of the sample. The sequenced sample was PBMCs or a T cell subset sorted from them (not recorded which). The receptor source for this set is an adult woman who had mild COVID-19 (a few samples of this study predate the infection). The sample titles of this study are shuffled in the database, so cell type and time point are left out; the donor was told from shared clones.

The genes are TRBV4-2 and TRBJ2-7, with D possibly matching TRBD2 (5 bases). This CDR3 has 14 residues. CDR1 and CDR2 (germline): LGHNA, YNFKEQ. V was pared by 1 base and J by 4 bases, with 11 bases between. This CDR3 is CASSQAGSEYEQYF. CDR3 DNA: TGTGCCAGCAGCCAAGCGGGTAGCGAGTACGAGCAGTACTTC.

The chain is built from TRBV2 and TRBJ2-1; 8 positions agree with TRBD2. The CDR3 is 14 amino acids. Germline CDR1 reads SNHLY; CDR2 reads FYNNEI. Trimming at V came to 7 bases and at J to 13 bases, leaving 15 bases not matched to a gene. CDR3 sequence: CASTRREAAEGQFF. The CDR3 DNA reads as TGTGCCAGCACCCGGCGGGAGGCTGCGGAAGGACAGTTCTTC.

The chain is built from TRBV7-6 and TRBJ1-2; TRBD1 aligns across 8 bases. The CDR3 loop spans 13 amino acids. V was clipped by 4 bases and J by 6 bases; unmatched bases: 4. The germline V gene encodes CDR1 SGHVS and CDR2 FNYEAQ. This chain's CDR3 is CASSSPDRDGYTF. As DNA, the CDR3 is TGTGCCAGCAGCTCGCCGGACAGGGATGGCTACACCTTC.

There are a few counts of this clonotype. This chain connects TRBV7-8 to TRBJ1-1; TRBD1 matches at 7 bases. J lost 0 bases, V lost 5 bases, and 9 bases had no gene match. Germline-derived CDR1 and CDR2 are SGHVS and FQNEAQ. The CDR3 runs 16 residues. CDR3 DNA sequence: TGTGCCAGCAGCAGATGGGACAGTTACATGAACACTGAAGCTTTCTTT. Translated: CASSRWDSYMNTEAFF.